This entry features one TCR beta chain sequence. Its cognate antigen is unknown. These data belong to a study of early T cells in non-severe SARS-CoV-2 infection. Study as a whole: RNA in bulk from unsorted whole blood was sequenced, and chains were unpaired.

Regarding the study as a whole: In VDJdb matching, anti-spike CD8 responses were favored while private and CD4 specificities went missing.

Unique molecular identifiers were added to individual cDNA molecules. TCRdb used MiXCR to reprocess the 5' RACE reads, holding one entry per CDR3 protein. The sample records some 64,000 distinct CDR3 sequences, 13% being singletons. Looked up from germline, CDR1 is MNHNY and CDR2 is SVGAGI (reference sequence). CDR3 size: 14 residues. V lost 6 bases and J 0 bases, leaving 12 bases between the germline ends. The V gene is TRBV6-6, the J gene TRBJ2-7; a weak D match, TRBD2 (5 bases). Sequenced material: whole blood. This sequence originates from an adult who was a healthcare worker with PCR-confirmed SARS-CoV-2 infection or an uninfected control (not recorded which). The DNA for the CDR3 is TGTGCCAGCAGGCGGGCTGGGGACTCCTACGAGCAGTACTTC. It encodes CASRRAGDSYEQYF.